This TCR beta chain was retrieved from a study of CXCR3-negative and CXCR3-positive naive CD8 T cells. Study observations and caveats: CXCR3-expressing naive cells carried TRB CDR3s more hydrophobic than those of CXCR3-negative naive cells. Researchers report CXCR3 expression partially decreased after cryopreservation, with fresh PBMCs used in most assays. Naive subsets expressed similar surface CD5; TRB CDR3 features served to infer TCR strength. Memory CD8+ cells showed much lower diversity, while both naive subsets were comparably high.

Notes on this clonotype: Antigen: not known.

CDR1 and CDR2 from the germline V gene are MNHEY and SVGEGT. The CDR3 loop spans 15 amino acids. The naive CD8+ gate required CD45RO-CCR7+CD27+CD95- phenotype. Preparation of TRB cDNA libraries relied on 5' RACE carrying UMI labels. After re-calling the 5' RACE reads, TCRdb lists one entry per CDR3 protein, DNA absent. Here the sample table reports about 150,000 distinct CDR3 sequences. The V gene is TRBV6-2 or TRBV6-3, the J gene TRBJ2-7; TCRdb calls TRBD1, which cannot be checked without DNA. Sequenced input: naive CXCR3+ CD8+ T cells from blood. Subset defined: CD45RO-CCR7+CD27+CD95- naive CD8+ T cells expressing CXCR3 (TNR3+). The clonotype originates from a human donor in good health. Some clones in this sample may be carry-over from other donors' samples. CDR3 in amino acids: CASSYTRGGSYEQYF.